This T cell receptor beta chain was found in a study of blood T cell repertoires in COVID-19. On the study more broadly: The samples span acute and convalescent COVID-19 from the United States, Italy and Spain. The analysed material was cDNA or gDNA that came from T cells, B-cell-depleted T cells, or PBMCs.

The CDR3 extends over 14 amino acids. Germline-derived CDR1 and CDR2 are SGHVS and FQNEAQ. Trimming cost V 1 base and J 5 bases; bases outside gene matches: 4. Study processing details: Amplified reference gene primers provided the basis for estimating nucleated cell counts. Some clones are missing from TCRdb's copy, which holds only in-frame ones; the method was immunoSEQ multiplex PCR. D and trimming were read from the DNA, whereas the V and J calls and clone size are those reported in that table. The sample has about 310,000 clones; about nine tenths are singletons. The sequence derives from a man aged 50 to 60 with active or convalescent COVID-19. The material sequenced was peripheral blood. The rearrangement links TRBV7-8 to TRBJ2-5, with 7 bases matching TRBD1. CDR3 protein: CASSLDRGWETQYF. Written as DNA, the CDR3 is TGTGCCAGCAGCTTAGACAGGGGATGGGAGACCCAGTACTTC.